Included here is one T cell receptor (beta chain) sequence, with context. This table comes from immunoSEQ multiplex PCR, and its TCRdb copy is limited to in-frame clones, with some not included. The data show about 140,000 clones, around 90% seen once. The data are from a study of blood T cell repertoires in COVID-19. At the level of the study: COVID-19 samples collected from the United States, Italy and Spain covered acute and convalescent phases.

The receptor's source is a woman aged 50 to 65 with acute or convalescent COVID-19. The sample consisted of peripheral blood.

As DNA, the CDR3 is TGTGCCAGCAGTTTTCAGGGAGGGTATAATTCACCCCTCCACTTT. This gives the protein CASSFQGGYNSPLHF. The V and J genes are TRBV2 and TRBJ1-6; perhaps TRBD1 as D (5 bases). The V gene's germline CDR1 is SNHLY and CDR2 FYNNEI. The ends were cut back, 5 bases at V and 4 bases at J, with 12 bases in the middle. The CDR3 is 15 residues long.